This passage covers 17 T cell receptor beta chains from one sample sequenced in a study of blood T cell repertoires in COVID-19. The protocol was immunoSEQ multiplex PCR, while the TCRdb copy is restricted to in-frame clones and leaves out a portion. The sample shows more than 300,000 clones, 88% of them seen only once. Sample: peripheral blood. These receptors were collected from a woman in her 70s with COVID-19, enrolled during active disease.

The chain has TRBV9 and TRBJ1-6; D possibly corresponds to TRBD1 (5 bases). Trimming removed 6 bases at V and 10 bases at J, with 14 bases between. This CDR3 comprises 13 residues. Germline lookup yields CDR1 SGDLS and CDR2 YYNGEE. CDR3 in amino acids: CASNLDSSSPLHF. CDR3 sequence (DNA): TGTGCCAGCAACCTCGACAGTTCCTCACCCCTCCACTTT.

The chain has TRBV19 and TRBJ1-5; unclear D gene. V was clipped by 7 bases and J by 4 bases, with 11 bases between them. CDR1 is LNHDA and CDR2 is SQIVND in the germline V gene (reference sequence). The length of the CDR3 is 13 residues. Written as DNA, the CDR3 is TGTGCCAGTAAGCACTACGGGAATCAGCCCCAGCATTTT. Encoded protein: CASKHYGNQPQHF. The variable domain in full, completed from reference TRBV19 and TRBJ1-5, reads DGGITQSPKYLFRKEGQNVTLSCEQNLNHDAMYWYRQDPGQGLRLIYYSQIVNDFQKGDIAEGYSVSREKKESFPLTVTSAQKNPTAFYLCASKHYGNQPQHFGDGTRLSIL.

The CDR3 nucleotides read TGTGCCAGCAGCGGGCCAGGGACTGGAAATACTGAAGCTTTCTTT. Protein product: CASSGPGTGNTEAFF. The chain joins TRBV9 to TRBJ1-1, with D perhaps matching TRBD1 (5 bases). Germline-derived CDR1 and CDR2 are SGDLS and YYNGEE. V dropped 3 bases and J dropped 5 bases, with 17 bases sitting between them. The CDR3 runs 15 residues. Variable domain in full (rest from reference TRBV9 and TRBJ1-1): DSGVTQTPKHLITATGQRVTLRCSPRSGDLSVYWYQQSLDQGLQFLIQYYNGEERAKGNILERFSAQQFPDLHSELNLSSLELGDSALYFCASSGPGTGNTEAFFGQGTRLTVV.

The V and J genes are TRBV20-1 and TRBJ1-2; D ambiguous. The CDR3 runs 15 residues. V was shortened by 3 bases and J by 0 bases, with 14 bases between the two germline ends. Germline CDR1 DFQATT, CDR2 SNEGSKA (reference sequence). DNA for the CDR3: TGCAGTGCTAGTTCCGGGGTGATAGCTAACTATGGCTACACCTTC. It is translated as CSASSGVIANYGYTF.

The gene calls are TRBV27 and TRBJ1-5, with 11 bases matching TRBD1. There are 15 residues in the CDR3. The germline CDR1 and CDR2 sequences are MNHEY and SMNVEV (reference sequence). The V segment lost 5 bases and the J segment 6 bases; nucleotides outside the gene matches: 6. CDR3 in amino acids: CASSPDRGLGQPQHF. The CDR3, as DNA: TGTGCCAGCAGTCCGGACAGGGGGCTTGGTCAGCCCCAGCATTTT.

The chain couples TRBV6-5 to TRBJ2-5; possible D gene TRBD2, 5 bases. Between the trimmed V and J ends, which lost 0 bases and 9 bases, there was a span of 14 bases. Looked up from germline, CDR1 is MNHEY and CDR2 is SVGAGI. The CDR3 totals 14 residues. In DNA, the CDR3 is TGTGCCAGCAGTTACTCGAGGGCAGACGGGGCCCAGTACTTC. Its translation is CASSYSRADGAQYF.

The chain is built from TRBV19 and TRBJ2-4; TRBD1 matches at 9 bases. Germline V gives CDR1 LNHDA, CDR2 SQIVND (reference sequence). V shed 9 bases and J 0 bases; nucleotides not matched to a gene: 12. This CDR3 spans 17 amino acids. The CDR3 region is CARMTTGGEPAKNIQYF. The CDR3 DNA is TGTGCCAGAATGACAACAGGGGGCGAACCAGCCAAAAACATTCAGTACTTC.

The chain recombines TRBV5-5 with TRBJ2-7; no reliable D call. Germline V gene sequence: CDR1 SGHKS, CDR2 YYEKEE (reference sequence). Trimming stripped 0 bases from V and 10 bases from J, with 14 bases between. The length of the CDR3 is 13 residues. In nucleotides, the CDR3 is TGTGCCAGCAGCTTGGATTTATCCACTTCACAGTACTTC. This encodes CASSLDLSTSQYF.

The CDR3 DNA reads as TGTGCCAGCAGTGTGGGGGGGGGATCCACTGAAGCTTTCTTT. Residues: CASSVGGGSTEAFF. This chain links TRBV25-1 with TRBJ1-1; TRBD1 might be the D (5 bases). Germline-derived CDR1 and CDR2 are MGHDK and SYGVNS. V was trimmed by 4 bases and J by 4 bases, leaving 13 bases between them. The length of the CDR3 is 14 residues. Based on the CDR3 plus reference TRBV25-1 and TRBJ1-1, the full variable domain is EADIYQTPRYLVIGTGKKITLECSQTMGHDKMYWYQQDPGMELHLIHYSYGVNSTEKGDLSSESTVSRIRTEHFPLTLESARPSHTSQYLCASSVGGGSTEAFFGQGTRLTVV.

This chain joins TRBV6-6 and TRBJ2-7; D might be TRBD2 (5 bases). Germline V gene lookup returns CDR1 MNHNY and CDR2 SVGAGI (reference sequence). The CDR3 consists of 13 residues. The ends were cut back, 6 bases at V and 2 bases at J, with 11 bases in the middle. Here the CDR3 DNA reads TGTGCCAGCAGCCTCAGCGGTACCTACGAGCAGTACTTC. This gives the protein CASSLSGTYEQYF.

The CDR3 coding sequence is TGTGCCAGCAGTGACGAGGAAAATTCACCCCTCCACTTT. It encodes CASSDEENSPLHF. This chain uses TRBV6-4 with TRBJ1-6; the D is unclear. CDR1 MRHNA and CDR2 SNTAGT come from the germline V gene. Trimming pared 2 bases from V and 7 bases from J, leaving 6 bases between. The CDR3 has 13 amino acids.

This clone was detected a few times. This chain connects TRBV4-1 to TRBJ1-1; weak D call: TRBD1 (6 bases). This CDR3 comprises 14 residues. The germline gives CDR1 MGHRA, CDR2 YSYEKL. Trimming shortened V by 1 base and J by 7 bases, and 13 bases separated the two germline ends. The CDR3 region has the DNA TGCGCCAGCAGCCAAGGGACAGCTCGTTTTGAAGCTTTCTTT. It translates to CASSQGTARFEAFF.

The chain carries TRBV5-4 and TRBJ1-1; D is unresolved. Trimming cost V 2 bases and J 2 bases, with 7 bases left between them. CDR1 and CDR2 (germline): SGHNT, YYREEE (reference sequence). The CDR3 spans 13 residues. The CDR3 DNA sequence: TGTGCCAGCAGCTTACTTATAAACACTGAAGCTTTCTTT. Translating gives CASSLLINTEAFF.

This sequence joins TRBV5-1 and TRBJ2-7; 10 bases align to TRBD2. This CDR3 is built from 16 residues. CDR1 and CDR2 (germline): SGHRS, YFSETQ. With 0 bases clipped from V and 0 bases from J, the junction kept 3 bases outside the gene matches. This CDR3 is CASSLGPSGGSYEQYF. In DNA form, the CDR3 reads TGCGCCAGCAGCTTGGGCCCTAGCGGGGGCTCCTACGAGCAGTACTTC.

The gene calls are TRBV9 and TRBJ2-7; the match to TRBD1 covers 9 bases. Germline values: CDR1 SGDLS, CDR2 YYNGEE. With V trimmed by 3 bases and J by 5 bases, 6 bases remained unmatched. The CDR3 loop spans 14 amino acids. The DNA of the CDR3 is TGTGCCAGCAGCGATGGGACAGGGAGCAACGAGCAGTACTTC. The encoded protein is CASSDGTGSNEQYF.

This clone was observed a few times. The CDR3 spells CASSIGYTQYF. CDR3 bases: TGTGCCAGTAGTATCGGGTATACGCAGTATTTT. The chain uses TRBV19 and TRBJ2-3, with unresolved D. V lost 3 bases, J lost 7 bases, and 5 bases lay in between. This CDR3 region has 11 residues. CDR1 LNHDA and CDR2 SQIVND come from the germline V gene (reference sequence). The full variable domain, with the rest looked up from reference TRBV19 and TRBJ2-3, is DGGITQSPKYLFRKEGQNVTLSCEQNLNHDAMYWYRQDPGQGLRLIYYSQIVNDFQKGDIAEGYSVSREKKESFPLTVTSAQKNPTAFYLCASSIGYTQYFGPGTRLTVL.

This chain uses TRBV11-2 with TRBJ2-5, with 9 bases aligning to TRBD2. Germline V lookup: CDR1 SGHAT, CDR2 FQNNGV. V dropped 2 bases and J dropped 5; count of bases not matched to a gene: 15. The CDR3 is 18 amino acids. The CDR3 loop is CASSLNPVGGGAKETQYF. The CDR3 DNA reads as TGTGCCAGCAGCTTAAACCCCGTGGGCGGGGGGGCTAAGGAGACCCAGTACTTC.